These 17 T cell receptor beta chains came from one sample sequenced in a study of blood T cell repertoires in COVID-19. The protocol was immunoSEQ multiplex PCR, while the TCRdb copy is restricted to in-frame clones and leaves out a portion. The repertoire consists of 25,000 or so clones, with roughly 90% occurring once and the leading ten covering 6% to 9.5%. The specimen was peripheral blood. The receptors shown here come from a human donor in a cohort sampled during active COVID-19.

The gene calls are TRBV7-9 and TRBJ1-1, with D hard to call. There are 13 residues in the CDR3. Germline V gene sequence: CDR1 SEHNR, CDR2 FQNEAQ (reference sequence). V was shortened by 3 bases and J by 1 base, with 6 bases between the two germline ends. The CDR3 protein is CASSLEENTEAFF. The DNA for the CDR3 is TGTGCCAGCAGCTTGGAGGAGAACACTGAAGCTTTCTTT.

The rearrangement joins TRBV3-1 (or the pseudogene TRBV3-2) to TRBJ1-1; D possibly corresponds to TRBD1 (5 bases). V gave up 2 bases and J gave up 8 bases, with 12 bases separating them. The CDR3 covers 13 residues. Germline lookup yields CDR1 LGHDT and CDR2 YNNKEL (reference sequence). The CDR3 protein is CASSQNSKGEAFF. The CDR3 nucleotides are TGTGCCAGCAGCCAAAACTCCAAGGGGGAAGCTTTCTTT.

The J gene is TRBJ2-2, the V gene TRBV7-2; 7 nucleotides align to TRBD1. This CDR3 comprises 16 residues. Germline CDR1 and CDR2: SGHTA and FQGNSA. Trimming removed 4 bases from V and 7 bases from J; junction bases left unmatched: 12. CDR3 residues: CASSSRAQGVIGELFF. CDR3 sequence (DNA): TGTGCCAGCAGCTCTAGGGCCCAGGGGGTAATCGGGGAGCTGTTTTTT.

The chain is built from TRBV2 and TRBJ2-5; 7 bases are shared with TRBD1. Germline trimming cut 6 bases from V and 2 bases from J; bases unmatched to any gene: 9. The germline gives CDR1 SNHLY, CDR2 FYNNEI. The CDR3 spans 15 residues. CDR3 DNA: TGTGCCAGCAGGAATGACAGGGTAGGGCAAGAGACCCAGTACTTC. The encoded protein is CASRNDRVGQETQYF.

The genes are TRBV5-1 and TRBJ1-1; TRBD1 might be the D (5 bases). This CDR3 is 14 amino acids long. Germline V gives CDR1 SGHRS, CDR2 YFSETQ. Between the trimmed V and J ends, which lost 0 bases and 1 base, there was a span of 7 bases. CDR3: CASSLATANTEAFF. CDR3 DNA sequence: TGCGCCAGCAGCTTGGCGACAGCGAACACTGAAGCTTTCTTT.

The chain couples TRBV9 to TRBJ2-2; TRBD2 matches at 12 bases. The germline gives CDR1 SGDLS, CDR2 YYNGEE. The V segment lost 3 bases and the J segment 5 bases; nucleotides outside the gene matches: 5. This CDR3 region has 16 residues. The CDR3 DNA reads TGTGCCAGCAGCGACGCCGGGACTAGCGGGACCGGGGAGCTGTTTTTT. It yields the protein CASSDAGTSGTGELFF.

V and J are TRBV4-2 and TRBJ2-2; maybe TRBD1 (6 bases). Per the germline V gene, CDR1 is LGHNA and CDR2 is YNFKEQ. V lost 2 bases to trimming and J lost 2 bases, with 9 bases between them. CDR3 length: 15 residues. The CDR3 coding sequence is TGTGCCAGCAGCCAACCACAGGGAAACACCGGGGAGCTGTTTTTT. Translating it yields CASSQPQGNTGELFF.

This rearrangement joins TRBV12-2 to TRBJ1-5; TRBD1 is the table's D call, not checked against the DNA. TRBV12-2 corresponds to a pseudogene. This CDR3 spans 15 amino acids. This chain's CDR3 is CASPPRQGSDQPQHF. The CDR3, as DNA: TGTGCAAGCCCCCCCCGACAGGGGTCGGATCAGCCCCAGCATTTT.

This chain's CDR3 is CASSERTGNQPQHF. CDR3 nucleotide sequence: TGTGCCAGCAGTGAGCGGACAGGGAATCAGCCCCAGCATTTT. The J gene is TRBJ1-5, the V gene TRBV2; 8 nucleotides line up with TRBD1. The germline V gene has CDR1 SNHLY and CDR2 FYNNEI. This CDR3 comprises 14 residues. Trimming removed 3 bases from V and 4 bases from J; junction bases left unmatched: 2.

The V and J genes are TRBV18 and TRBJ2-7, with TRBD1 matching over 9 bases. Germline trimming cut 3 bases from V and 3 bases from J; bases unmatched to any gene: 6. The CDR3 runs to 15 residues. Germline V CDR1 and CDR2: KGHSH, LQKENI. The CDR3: CASSPRQGDNYEQYF. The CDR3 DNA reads TGTGCCAGCTCACCCCGACAGGGGGATAACTACGAGCAGTACTTC.

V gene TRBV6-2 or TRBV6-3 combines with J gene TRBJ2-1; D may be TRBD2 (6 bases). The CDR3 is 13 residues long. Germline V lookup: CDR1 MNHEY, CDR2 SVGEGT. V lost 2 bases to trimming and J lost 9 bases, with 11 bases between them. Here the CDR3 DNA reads TGTGCCAGCAGTTACCCTAGCGACGTTGAGCAGTTCTTC. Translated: CASSYPSDVEQFF.

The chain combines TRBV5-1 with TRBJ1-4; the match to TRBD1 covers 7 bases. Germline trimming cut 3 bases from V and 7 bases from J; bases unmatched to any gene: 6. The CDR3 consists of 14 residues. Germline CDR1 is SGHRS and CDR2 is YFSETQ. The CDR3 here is CASSYTGAIEKLFF. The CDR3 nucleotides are TGCGCCAGCAGCTATACAGGGGCTATTGAAAAACTGTTTTTT.

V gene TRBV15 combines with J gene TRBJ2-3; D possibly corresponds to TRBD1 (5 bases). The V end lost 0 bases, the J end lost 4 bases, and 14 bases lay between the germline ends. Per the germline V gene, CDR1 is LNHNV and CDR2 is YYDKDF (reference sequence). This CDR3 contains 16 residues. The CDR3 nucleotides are TGTGCCACCAGCAGAGATCGAGGAACAGGCTCAGATACGCAGTATTTT. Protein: CATSRDRGTGSDTQYF.

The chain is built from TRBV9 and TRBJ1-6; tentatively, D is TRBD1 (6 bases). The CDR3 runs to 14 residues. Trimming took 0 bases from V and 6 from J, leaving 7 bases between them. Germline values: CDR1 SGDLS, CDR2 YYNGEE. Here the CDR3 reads CASSVGTANSPLHF. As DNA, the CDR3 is TGTGCCAGCAGCGTAGGGACAGCTAATTCACCCCTCCACTTT.

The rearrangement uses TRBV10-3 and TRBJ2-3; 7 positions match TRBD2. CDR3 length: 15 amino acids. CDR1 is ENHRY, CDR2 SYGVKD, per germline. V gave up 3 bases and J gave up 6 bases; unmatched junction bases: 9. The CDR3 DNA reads TGTGCCATCAGTGACCCGGGACTACGGGGGGATACGCAGTATTTT. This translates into CAISDPGLRGDTQYF.

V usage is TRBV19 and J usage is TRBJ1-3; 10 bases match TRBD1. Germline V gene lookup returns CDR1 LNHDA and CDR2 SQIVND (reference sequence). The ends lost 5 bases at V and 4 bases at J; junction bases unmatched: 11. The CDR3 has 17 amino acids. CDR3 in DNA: TGTGCCAGTAGTGGCATACCGGGACAGGGGTCCGGAAACACCATATATTTT. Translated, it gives CASSGIPGQGSGNTIYF.

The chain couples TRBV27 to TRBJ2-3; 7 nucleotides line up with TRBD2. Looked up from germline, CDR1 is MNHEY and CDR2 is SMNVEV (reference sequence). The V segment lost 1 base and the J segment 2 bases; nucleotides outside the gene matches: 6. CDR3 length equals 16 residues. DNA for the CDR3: TGTGCCAGCAGTTTATATCGGCTAGCGGACACAGATACGCAGTATTTT. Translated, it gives CASSLYRLADTDTQYF.